What follows are 27 T cell receptor beta chains derived from one specimen sequenced in a study of naive and memory T cell subsets. An oligonucleotide containing a UMI was ligated to the 3' end of TCR cDNA. Ligated cDNA underwent four rounds of PCR with nested alpha and beta constant region primers and SP2. One entry per CDR3 protein, called by TCRdb with MiXCR from the 5' RACE reads. The sample consists of 50,000 to 65,000 distinct CDR3 sequences, about 7.1% of them appearing once. The receptors come from a female donor in good health.

This clonotype was seen ten or more times. V is TRBV6-6 and J is TRBJ2-7, with D tentatively TRBD2 (5 bases). Germline V CDR1 and CDR2: MNHNY, SVGAGI (reference sequence). This CDR3 is built from 13 residues. With 6 bases removed from V and 5 bases from J, the gap between germline ends came to 14 bases. The CDR3 loop is CASSPTDGDEQYF. DNA of the CDR3: TGTGCCAGCAGCCCCACGGACGGGGACGAGCAGTACTTC.

The table lists this clonotype with a few counts. The V and J genes are TRBV6-5 and TRBJ2-5, with a tentative D call TRBD2 (6 bases). This CDR3 comprises 15 residues. The V gene's germline CDR1 is MNHEY and CDR2 SVGAGI. Trimming removed 6 bases at V and 5 bases at J, with 19 bases between. Here the CDR3 DNA reads TGTGCCAGCAGACTTACAGGAGAGGGGAGGGAGACCCAGTACTTC. This codes for CASRLTGEGRETQYF.

This clonotype was observed many times. This sequence joins TRBV6-2 or TRBV6-3 and TRBJ2-5, with D unclear. V was shortened by 0 bases and J by 7 bases, with 15 bases between the two germline ends. The V gene's germline CDR1 is MNHEY and CDR2 SVGEGT. This CDR3 has 15 residues. The CDR3 reads CASSYSRSGGGTQYF. The CDR3 DNA sequence: TGTGCCAGCAGTTACTCCCGGTCGGGCGGTGGGACCCAGTACTTC.

The chain recombines TRBV20-1 with TRBJ1-5; 8 bases are a match to TRBD1. The CDR3 spans 15 residues. Per the germline V gene, CDR1 is DFQATT and CDR2 is SNEGSKA (reference sequence). Germline trimming cut 5 bases from V and 3 bases from J; bases unmatched to any gene: 9. The CDR3 spells CSALRDRRFNQPQHF. The DNA of the CDR3 is TGCAGTGCTCTAAGGGACAGGAGATTCAATCAGCCCCAGCATTTT.

This clonotype showed up just a few times. This chain joins TRBV4-1 and TRBJ2-5, with D maybe TRBD2 (5 bases). In germline, CDR1 is MGHRA, CDR2 YSYEKL. The CDR3 spans 14 residues. Trimming left V 5 bases short and J 1 base short, with 11 bases between. The CDR3 DNA reads TGCGCCAGCAGCTTTAGAGGGCTCCAAGAGACCCAGTACTTC. Protein product: CASSFRGLQETQYF.

In its sample, this clonotype was seen a few times. The chain has TRBV12-3 or TRBV12-4 and TRBJ1-3; possibly TRBD1 for D (5 bases). The V end was cut by 7 bases, the J end by 0 bases, with 19 bases between. This CDR3 is built from 17 residues. The CDR3 is CASKLDSSLTSGNTIYF. DNA for the CDR3: TGTGCCAGCAAACTTGACAGTTCCCTCACCTCTGGAAACACCATATATTTT.

This clonotype was detected ten times or more. V usage is TRBV7-9 and J usage is TRBJ2-7, with 10 bases lining up with TRBD2. Germline CDR1 reads SEHNR; CDR2 reads FQNEAQ (reference sequence). This CDR3 is 17 amino acids long. V shed 4 bases, J shed 1 base, and the junction held 10 bases outside the gene matches. CDR3 DNA: TGTGCCAGCAGCTCATTAATAACTAGCGGGGTTTCCTACGAGCAGTACTTC. Translated, it gives CASSSLITSGVSYEQYF.

This clonotype occurred many times. The chain combines TRBV4-3 with TRBJ2-3; no firm D call. The CDR3 is 14 residues long. CDR1 is LGHNA, CDR2 YSLEER, per germline. V lost 2 bases, J lost 4 bases, and 10 bases lay in between. CDR3 sequence reads: CASSQQVLSDTQYF. CDR3 DNA: TGCGCCAGCAGCCAACAGGTCCTCTCAGATACGCAGTATTTT.

This clonotype was detected a few times. The gene calls are TRBV7-2 and TRBJ2-3, with a tentative D call TRBD2 (5 bases). V gave up 2 bases and J gave up 4 bases, with 13 bases separating them. The CDR3 loop spans 15 amino acids. Germline lookup yields CDR1 SGHTA and CDR2 FQGNSA. The CDR3 loop reads CASSLSHTGSDTQYF. CDR3 sequence (DNA): TGTGCCAGCAGCTTATCTCACACGGGGTCAGATACGCAGTATTTT. The variable domain in full, completed from reference TRBV7-2 and TRBJ2-3, reads GAGVSQSPSNKVTEKGKDVELRCDPISGHTALYWYRQSLGQGLEFLIYFQGNSAPDKSGLPSDRFSAERTGGSVSTLTIQRTQQEDSAVYLCASSLSHTGSDTQYFGPGTRLTVL.

In this sample, this clonotype turned up many times. V gene TRBV20-1 combines with J gene TRBJ2-5, with 8 nucleotides matching TRBD2. The J segment lost 1 base and the V segment lost 1 base, leaving 2 bases of the junction unmatched. The CDR3 loop spans 14 amino acids. Looked up from germline, CDR1 is DFQATT and CDR2 is SNEGSKA (reference sequence). The CDR3 here is CSARGTSFQETQYF. CDR3 DNA: TGCAGTGCTAGAGGGACTAGCTTCCAAGAGACCCAGTACTTC.

The gene calls are TRBV2 and TRBJ1-2; possibly TRBD1 for D (6 bases). The germline V and J ends were trimmed by 6 bases and 6 bases, with 14 bases remaining between them. This CDR3 has 13 amino acids. Germline V CDR1 and CDR2: SNHLY, FYNNEI. CDR3 loop: CASRAQGLNGYTF. DNA for the CDR3: TGTGCCAGCAGGGCACAGGGATTAAATGGCTACACCTTC.

This clonotype was observed at least ten times. The V and J genes are TRBV6-2 or TRBV6-3 and TRBJ1-5; no firm D call. Germline CDR1 MNHEY, CDR2 SVGEGT. CDR3 length equals 13 residues. The V end was cut by 0 bases, the J end by 6 bases, with 6 bases between. CDR3 amino acids: CASSYSQAQPQHF. CDR3 DNA sequence: TGTGCCAGCAGTTACTCTCAGGCTCAGCCCCAGCATTTT.

In its sample, this clonotype was seen many times. The CDR3 region has the DNA TGTGCCAGCAGCAGGGGCAGGGGAGGGTACAATGAGCAGTTCTTC. It is translated as CASSRGRGGYNEQFF. The chain links TRBV7-2 to TRBJ2-1; D is perhaps TRBD2 (7 bases). CDR1 and CDR2 from the germline V gene are SGHTA and FQGNSA. Trimming took off 5 bases at V and 4 bases at J, with 15 bases between the two ends. The CDR3 has 15 amino acids.

This clonotype was counted only a few times. This chain uses TRBV6-5 with TRBJ2-6; D remains unclear. V gave up 7 bases and J gave up 4 bases, with 8 bases separating them. CDR3 length equals 13 residues. The germline gives CDR1 MNHEY, CDR2 SVGAGI. The CDR3, as DNA: TGTGCCAGCAAGGGTACCGGGGCCAACGTCCTGACTTTC. Translation: CASKGTGANVLTF.

This clonotype appeared a few times. Written as DNA, the CDR3 is TGTGCCAGCAGCACCTCTTGGGTTAAGCAGCCCCAGCATTTT. Residues: CASSTSWVKQPQHF. The rearrangement uses TRBV6-2 or TRBV6-3 and TRBJ1-5; no clear D gene. The CDR3 totals 14 residues. Germline assignment: CDR1 MNHEY and CDR2 SVGEGT. Trimming removed 6 bases at V and 7 bases at J, with 16 bases between.

The chain combines TRBV15 with TRBJ2-7, with 10 bases fitting TRBD2. Germline V CDR1 and CDR2: LNHNV, YYDKDF (reference sequence). V lost 3 bases to trimming and J lost 1 base; unmatched junction nucleotides: 3. The CDR3 length is 15 residues. DNA for the CDR3: TGTGCCACCAGCAGGGGGGGACTAGCGTCCTACGAGCAGTACTTC. As protein: CATSRGGLASYEQYF.

This clonotype occurred many times. The V gene is TRBV5-1, the J gene TRBJ2-4; 7 bases fit TRBD2. Looked up from germline, CDR1 is SGHRS and CDR2 is YFSETQ. CDR3 length: 15 amino acids. J was trimmed by 0 bases and V by 4 bases; bases with no gene match: 4. The CDR3 sequence is CASSIREGAKNIQYF. The DNA for the CDR3 is TGCGCCAGCAGCATCAGGGAGGGAGCCAAAAACATTCAGTACTTC.

This clonotype showed up many times. The rearrangement links TRBV12-3 or TRBV12-4 to TRBJ1-6, with a tentative D call TRBD1 (6 bases). Trimming stripped 6 bases from V and 9 bases from J, with 6 bases between. The CDR3 contains 11 residues. CDR3 loop: CASSRGSPLHF. The CDR3 region has the DNA TGTGCCAGCAGCAGGGGTTCACCCCTCCACTTT.

Only a few counts were recorded for this clonotype. V gene TRBV6-2 or TRBV6-3 combines with J gene TRBJ1-2; D unclear. V lost 0 bases, J lost 3 bases, and 11 bases lay in between. Germline V gene data show CDR1 as MNHEY and CDR2 as SVGEGT. The CDR3 totals 15 residues. This CDR3 reads CASSYSVGGHYGYTF. The DNA for the CDR3 is TGTGCCAGCAGTTACTCGGTCGGAGGACACTATGGCTACACCTTC.

The table lists this clonotype with many counts. CDR3: CASTVGGATNEKLFF. The CDR3 nucleotides read TGTGCCAGCACCGTGGGAGGGGCGACGAATGAAAAACTGTTTTTT. The chain joins TRBV12-3 or TRBV12-4 to TRBJ1-4, with TRBD1 as a possible D gene (5 bases). The CDR3 is 15 residues long. V was pared by 7 bases and J by 5 bases, with 17 bases between.

In this sample, this clonotype turned up many times. The rearrangement links TRBV7-2 to TRBJ2-3; the D gene is possibly TRBD2 (5 bases). This CDR3 contains 13 residues. Germline V gene lookup returns CDR1 SGHTA and CDR2 FQGNSA. Trimming took off 1 base at V and 9 bases at J, with 11 bases between the two ends. The DNA of the CDR3 is TGTGCCAGCAGCTTAGGGGCTAGGAGGACGCAGTATTTT. Translated: CASSLGARRTQYF.

This clonotype showed up many times. The chain combines TRBV20-1 with TRBJ1-2, with D perhaps matching TRBD1 (6 bases). CDR3 length equals 13 residues. Trimming shortened V by 4 bases and J by 7 bases, and 16 bases separated the two germline ends. Germline V gene sequence: CDR1 DFQATT, CDR2 SNEGSKA (reference sequence). The CDR3 is CSAIPDGGLGYTF. The CDR3 nucleotides are TGCAGTGCTATCCCCGACGGGGGGCTTGGCTACACCTTC.

This clonotype was detected ten times or more. The V gene is TRBV5-1, the J gene TRBJ2-2; D might be TRBD1 (6 bases). From germline, CDR1 is SGHRS and CDR2 YFSETQ. CDR3 length: 16 residues. Trimming removed 3 bases at V and 6 bases at J, with 18 bases between. This chain's CDR3 is CASSSRDQGTAGELFF. Written as DNA, the CDR3 is TGCGCCAGCAGCTCACGGGATCAGGGGACGGCCGGGGAGCTGTTTTTT.

This clonotype was seen only a few times. The J gene is TRBJ2-3, the V gene TRBV7-2; D is possibly TRBD1 or TRBD2 (5 bases each). The CDR3 is 13 amino acids. V gave up 5 bases and J gave up 6 bases, with 12 bases separating them. The germline gives CDR1 SGHTA, CDR2 FQGNSA. In nucleotides, the CDR3 is TGTGCCAGCAGCCCCAACCGGGACGATACGCAGTATTTT. Its protein product is CASSPNRDDTQYF.

This clonotype was counted a few times. The rearrangement joins TRBV2 to TRBJ1-5; TRBD1 might be the D (5 bases). This CDR3 has 15 residues. Trimming cost V 5 bases and J 0 bases, with 11 bases left between them. From germline, CDR1 is SNHLY and CDR2 FYNNEI. The DNA for the CDR3 is TGTGCCAGCAGTTACGGGGGTCATAGCAATCAGCCCCAGCATTTT. It translates to CASSYGGHSNQPQHF.

The rearrangement uses TRBV20-1 and TRBJ2-1; TRBD2 matches 10 bases. The CDR3 contains 15 residues. Germline V gene sequence: CDR1 DFQATT, CDR2 SNEGSKA (reference sequence). The V segment lost 3 bases and the J segment 13 bases; nucleotides outside the gene matches: 15. The CDR3 reads CSASRSAGGPGRQFF. In DNA form, the CDR3 reads TGCAGTGCTAGCCGATCAGCGGGGGGGCCGGGTCGACAGTTCTTC.

This clonotype was picked up a small number of times. V usage is TRBV5-4 and J usage is TRBJ1-1; TRBD1 matches at 7 bases. Germline assignment: CDR1 SGHNT and CDR2 YYREEE (reference sequence). Losses at the gene ends were 5 bases for V and 8 bases for J; bases not matched to a gene: 15. The CDR3 sequence is 15 residues long. The CDR3 coding sequence is TGTGCCAGCAGGCAGACAGGGAACCCCTCCATCGAAGCTTTCTTT. This gives the protein CASRQTGNPSIEAFF.